These 26 T cell receptor beta chains were sequenced from one sample in a study of identical twins. TCRdb re-analysed the 5' RACE reads in MiXCR, keeping a single row per CDR3 protein. The repertoire holds about 250,000 distinct CDR3 sequences, with 11% to 15% as singletons. The sample comprised memory (CD45RO+) T cells sorted from blood. These receptors all come from a young woman in good health.

Ten or more counts support this clonotype. The gene calls are TRBV18 and TRBJ1-1; 10 bases fit TRBD1. The V gene's germline CDR1 is KGHSH and CDR2 LQKENI. V was clipped by 3 bases and J by 0 bases; unmatched bases: 4. This CDR3 is 16 amino acids long. CDR3 DNA sequence: TGTGCCAGCTCACCTTTGACAGGGGGCCTGAACACTGAAGCTTTCTTT. It yields the protein CASSPLTGGLNTEAFF. Drawing the rest from reference TRBV18 and TRBJ1-1, the complete variable domain is NAGVMQNPRHLVRRRGQEARLRCSPMKGHSHVYWYRQLPEEGLKFMVYLQKENIIDESGMPKERFSAEFPKEGPSILRIQQVVRGDSAAYFCASSPLTGGLNTEAFFGQGTRLTVV.

The chain joins TRBV12-3 or TRBV12-4 to TRBJ2-3; TRBD1 agrees at 7 bases. CDR3 length equals 13 residues. The V and J ends lost 6 bases and 6 bases, in that order; junction bases with no gene match: 6. CDR3 in amino acids: CASRRTGIDTQYF. The CDR3, as DNA: TGTGCCAGCAGGAGGACAGGAATTGATACGCAGTATTTT.

The J gene is TRBJ2-1, the V gene TRBV7-8, with a weak D call TRBD2 (5 bases). This CDR3 comprises 16 residues. V shed 3 bases and J shed 0 bases, with 12 bases lying between them. From germline, CDR1 is SGHVS and CDR2 FQNEAQ. The CDR3: CASSFAIGSSYNEQFF. The CDR3 DNA follows: TGTGCCAGCAGCTTCGCAATTGGGAGCTCCTACAATGAGCAGTTCTTC. The full variable domain, its missing parts supplied by reference TRBV7-8 and TRBJ2-1, is GAGVSQSPRYKVAKRGQDVALRCDPISGHVSLFWYQQALGQGPEFLTYFQNEAQLDKSGLPSDRFFAERPEGSVSTLKIQRTQQEDSAVYLCASSFAIGSSYNEQFFGPGTRLTVL.

This clonotype was seen only a few times. The rearrangement uses TRBV29-1 and TRBJ1-1; no clear D gene. This CDR3 is 11 amino acids long. The germline gives CDR1 SQVTM, CDR2 ANQGSEA. Trimming shortened V by 7 bases and J by 0 bases, and 6 bases separated the two germline ends. DNA of the CDR3: TGCAGCGCCGATATGAACACTGAAGCTTTCTTT. Amino acids: CSADMNTEAFF.

This clonotype has a count of ten or more. The chain combines TRBV5-1 with TRBJ2-7; 13 bases are a match to TRBD2. The CDR3 spans 16 residues. Germline trimming cut 4 bases from V and 5 bases from J; bases unmatched to any gene: 9. Germline values: CDR1 SGHRS, CDR2 YFSETQ. CDR3 sequence reads: CASSIGTSGVEDEQYF. The CDR3 bases are TGCGCCAGCAGCATCGGGACTAGCGGGGTGGAGGACGAGCAGTACTTC.

This clonotype has a count of ten or more. The V gene is TRBV15, the J gene TRBJ1-1, with TRBD1 identical over 8 bases. The junction had 7 bases not matched to a gene; V was cut back by 6 bases and J by 1 base. The CDR3 spans 15 residues. Germline V gene lookup returns CDR1 LNHNV and CDR2 YYDKDF (reference sequence). This chain's CDR3 is CATRARDRPNTEAFF. The CDR3 DNA reads TGTGCCACCAGGGCCCGGGACAGGCCGAACACTGAAGCTTTCTTT.

The sample holds a few counts of this clonotype. The chain is built from TRBV12-3 or TRBV12-4 and TRBJ2-1; a weak D match, TRBD1 (5 bases). Trimming removed 6 bases at V and 8 bases at J, with 8 bases between. CDR3 length: 11 residues. As DNA, the CDR3 is TGTGCCAGCAGCTCAGGGTATGAGCAGTTCTTC. Amino acids: CASSSGYEQFF.

The chain combines TRBV9 with TRBJ2-5, with D hard to call. Per germline, CDR1 SGDLS and CDR2 YYNGEE. The length of the CDR3 is 14 residues. V gave up 3 bases and J gave up 10 bases, with 19 bases separating them. CDR3 sequence: CASSESTAPRNQYF. The DNA for the CDR3 is TGTGCCAGCAGCGAATCGACTGCCCCGAGGAACCAGTACTTC.

The rearrangement joins TRBV18 to TRBJ1-1; D may be TRBD1 (5 bases). This CDR3 is 16 amino acids long. Germline V lookup: CDR1 KGHSH, CDR2 LQKENI. V was cut by 0 bases and J by 1 base, with 12 bases left in between. DNA of the CDR3: TGTGCCAGCTCACCACCACCGACAGCAGGGAACACTGAAGCTTTCTTT. Protein product: CASSPPPTAGNTEAFF.

In its sample, this clonotype was seen many times. The chain is built from TRBV10-2 and TRBJ2-3; TRBD1 matches at 8 bases. J lost 1 base, V lost 7 bases, and 7 bases had no gene match. Germline V lookup: CDR1 WSHSY, CDR2 SAAADI. There are 15 residues in the CDR3. The CDR3 sequence: CASTTGGAGTDTQYF. The CDR3 bases are TGCGCCAGCACCACAGGGGGTGCTGGCACAGATACGCAGTATTTT.

In its sample, this clonotype was seen many times. The J gene is TRBJ2-3, the V gene TRBV6-2 or TRBV6-3; a possible D gene is TRBD2 (6 bases). From germline, CDR1 is MNHEY and CDR2 SVGEGT. The CDR3 is 16 amino acids. The V gene lost 2 bases and the J gene lost 2 bases, with 14 bases spanning the gap. CDR3 nucleotides: TGTGCCAGCAGTTACCCGACCGGGACTGCCACAGATACGCAGTATTTT. Protein: CASSYPTGTATDTQYF.

The sample holds many counts of this clonotype. This rearrangement joins TRBV3-1 to TRBJ1-1; no definite D call. The CDR3 consists of 13 residues. V was trimmed by 1 base and J by 5 bases, leaving 8 bases between them. The germline gives CDR1 LGHDT, CDR2 YNNKEL (reference sequence). CDR3: CASSQGGRTEAFF. The CDR3 nucleotides are TGTGCCAGCAGCCAAGGGGGAAGGACTGAAGCTTTCTTT.

This clonotype has a count of ten or more. The junction shows a germline mismatch at one end, possibly a read error. This chain links TRBV20-1 with TRBJ2-3, with a possible D match to TRBD2 (6 bases). The CDR3 spans 10 residues. CDR1 is DFQATT and CDR2 is SNEGSKA in the germline V gene (reference sequence). The CDR3 nucleotides read TGCAGTGTAGCCGTAGCGGAGACGATATTT. This codes for CSVAVAETIF.

This rearrangement joins TRBV5-1 to TRBJ2-7; unclear D gene. Germline lookup yields CDR1 SGHRS and CDR2 YFSETQ. The length of the CDR3 is 14 residues. Trimming took off 0 bases at V and 0 bases at J, with 7 bases between the two ends. This CDR3 is CASSLATYSYEQYF. CDR3 nucleotide sequence: TGCGCCAGCAGCTTGGCTACATACTCCTACGAGCAGTACTTC. Full variable domain (rest looked up from reference TRBV5-1 and TRBJ2-7): KAGVTQTPRYLIKTRGQQVTLSCSPISGHRSVSWYQQTPGQGLQFLFEYFSETQRNKGNFPGRFSGRQFSNSRSEMNVSTLELGDSALYLCASSLATYSYEQYFGPGTRLTVT.

A few counts support this clonotype. This chain uses TRBV15 with TRBJ1-5; tentatively, D is TRBD1 (5 bases). The V gene lost 1 base and the J gene lost 3 bases, with 10 bases spanning the gap. The germline CDR1 and CDR2 sequences are LNHNV and YYDKDF (reference sequence). The CDR3 extends over 15 amino acids. CDR3 region: CATSRAWGNNQPQHF. Written as DNA, the CDR3 is TGTGCCACCAGCAGAGCATGGGGGAACAATCAGCCCCAGCATTTT.

This clonotype was detected only a few times. The chain has TRBV5-1 and TRBJ2-3; tentatively, D is TRBD1 (5 bases). Germline CDR1 and CDR2: SGHRS and YFSETQ. V was pared by 4 bases and J by 6 bases, with 12 bases between. CDR3 length: 13 amino acids. The CDR3 loop is CASSGAVRDTQYF. CDR3 in DNA: TGCGCCAGCAGCGGGGCCGTTCGTGATACGCAGTATTTT.

This chain connects TRBV12-3 or TRBV12-4 to TRBJ2-5, with TRBD2 matching 13 bases. V lost 6 bases to trimming and J lost 4 bases; unmatched junction nucleotides: 8. The CDR3 totals 16 residues. CDR3 sequence reads: CASSYGTSGEGETQYF. CDR3 DNA sequence: TGTGCCAGCAGCTATGGGACTAGCGGGGAGGGAGAGACCCAGTACTTC.

The V gene is TRBV7-2, the J gene TRBJ2-7; 8 nucleotides match TRBD1. Germline loops: CDR1 SGHTA, CDR2 FQGNSA. The CDR3 extends over 13 amino acids. Unmatched junction bases numbered 12, after V lost 5 bases and J lost 12 bases. The CDR3 DNA sequence: TGTGCCAGCAGCCAAGGCCCCGGGACAGGTCTGTACTTC. Encoded protein: CASSQGPGTGLYF. The variable domain in full, completed from reference TRBV7-2 and TRBJ2-7, reads GAGVSQSPSNKVTEKGKDVELRCDPISGHTALYWYRQSLGQGLEFLIYFQGNSAPDKSGLPSDRFSAERTGGSVSTLTIQRTQQEDSAVYLCASSQGPGTGLYFGPGTRLTVT.

V usage is TRBV28 and J usage is TRBJ1-1, with 8 bases identical to TRBD1. V trimming: 6 bases; J trimming: 3 bases; junction bases outside the gene matches: 9. Germline loops: CDR1 MDHEN, CDR2 SYDVKM. This CDR3 has 15 amino acids. The CDR3 region is CASRRPGTGYTEAFF. CDR3 nucleotide sequence: TGTGCCAGCAGACGGCCCGGGACAGGATACACTGAAGCTTTCTTT.

The chain is built from TRBV5-1 and TRBJ2-7; 7 nucleotides line up with TRBD1. From germline, CDR1 is SGHRS and CDR2 YFSETQ. The ends lost 1 base at V and 0 bases at J; junction bases unmatched: 4. This CDR3 has 15 amino acids. The chain's CDR3 is CASSLIRGSSYEQYF. Here the CDR3 DNA reads TGCGCCAGCAGCTTGATCAGGGGGAGCTCCTACGAGCAGTACTTC. The variable domain in full, with the rest retrieved from reference TRBV5-1 and TRBJ2-7, is KAGVTQTPRYLIKTRGQQVTLSCSPISGHRSVSWYQQTPGQGLQFLFEYFSETQRNKGNFPGRFSGRQFSNSRSEMNVSTLELGDSALYLCASSLIRGSSYEQYFGPGTRLTVT.

The chain joins TRBV11-2 to TRBJ2-3; 8 bases align to TRBD2. The V gene's germline CDR1 is SGHAT and CDR2 FQNNGV. This CDR3 is 15 amino acids long. Trimming removed 1 base from V and 5 bases from J; junction bases left unmatched: 5. CDR3 in amino acids: CASSLVAGSRDTQYF. Written as DNA, the CDR3 is TGTGCCAGCAGCTTAGTAGCGGGGAGTAGAGATACGCAGTATTTT.

The table lists this clonotype with a few counts. The chain uses TRBV6-2 or TRBV6-3 and TRBJ1-6; D not certain. Germline CDR1 is MNHEY and CDR2 is SVGEGT. The CDR3 length is 11 residues. The V and J ends lost 10 bases and 6 bases respectively, with 7 bases between them. The CDR3 DNA sequence: TGTGCCACCATGGGTAATTCACCCCTCCACTTT. Its translation is CATMGNSPLHF.

This clonotype showed up many times. The chain couples TRBV20-1 to TRBJ2-5; 9 bases are shared with TRBD1. CDR1 and CDR2 (germline): DFQATT, SNEGSKA (reference sequence). This CDR3 has 14 amino acids. V trimming: 5 bases; J trimming: 5 bases; junction bases outside the gene matches: 9. Here the CDR3 reads CSAPDRGTGETQYF. The DNA of the CDR3 is TGCAGTGCTCCCGACAGGGGGACGGGGGAGACCCAGTACTTC.

In its sample, this clonotype was seen many times. This chain links TRBV3-1 with TRBJ1-4; D unclear. The CDR3 consists of 16 residues. V was shortened by 3 bases and J by 6 bases, with 17 bases between the two germline ends. CDR1 is LGHDT, CDR2 YNNKEL, per germline (reference sequence). The CDR3 nucleotides are TGTGCCAGCAGCCACCCAAAATCGGGCGCCTATGAAAAACTGTTTTTT. Protein sequence: CASSHPKSGAYEKLFF.

This clonotype has a handful of counts. The chain uses TRBV7-9 and TRBJ2-3, with no clear D. The V gene's germline CDR1 is SEHNR and CDR2 FQNEAQ (reference sequence). There are 13 residues in the CDR3. Between the trimmed V and J ends, which lost 2 bases and 10 bases, there was a span of 13 bases. In DNA form, the CDR3 reads TGTGCCAGCAGCTTATTCGAGGCCCGCTCGCAGTATTTT. As protein: CASSLFEARSQYF.

This clonotype was seen repeatedly, ten times or more. The rearrangement links TRBV7-2 to TRBJ2-7; TRBD1 is a possible D gene (6 bases). The germline V and J ends were trimmed by 6 bases and 7 bases, with 16 bases remaining between them. The V gene's germline CDR1 is SGHTA and CDR2 FQGNSA. The CDR3 runs to 13 residues. CDR3 nucleotides: TGTGCCAGCAGGGAGAGAGGACAGAAGGAGCAGTACTTC. Translation gives CASRERGQKEQYF.